The rows below give T cell receptor beta chains drawn from one sample of a study of T cell responses to AZD1222 COVID-19 vaccine. Only in-frame clones appear in the TCRdb table, and some are missing; sequencing was by immunoSEQ multiplex PCR. Of about 120,000 clones detected, about 90% appear once; the ten largest clones hold 8.5% to 12%. The sample was peripheral blood, taken on day 0 of AZD1222 vaccination. The receptors originated from an adult in good health. CDR3s include the opening cysteine and the closing phenylalanine or tryptophan. The D gene is left open where the match is weak. The listing skips clone size in some rows; elsewhere it reads once, few, many or a size class.

size	D	J	V	DNA	CDR3
once	.	TRBJ2-1	TRBV29-1	TGCAGCGTTGATCCGCACCACAATGAGCAGTTCTTC	CSVDPHHNEQFF
once	.	TRBJ1-5	TRBV5-8	TGTGCCAGCAGCACACTCCGGGACACCCAGCATTTT	CASSTLRDTQHF
.	.	TRBJ2-2	TRBV7-3	TGTGCCAGCAGCTTTTCGACCAACACCGGGGAGCTGTTTTTT	CASSFSTNTGELFF
once	.	TRBJ1-3	TRBV20-1	TGCAGTGCTCCCACCCGGGACACCATATATTTT	CSAPTRDTIYF
.	TRBD1	TRBJ2-2	TRBV5-1	TGCGCCAGCAGCACCGGGACAGGGGGATTAACCGGGGAGCTGTTTTTT	CASSTGTGGLTGELFF
once	.	TRBJ2-5	TRBV7-2	TGTGCCAGCAGCTTTAGGGTGGGAGAGACCCAGTACTTC	CASSFRVGETQYF
.	.	TRBJ2-7	TRBV6-6	TGTGCCAGCAGTTACTCGGGGACACTCTACGAGCAGTACTTC	CASSYSGTLYEQYF
.	.	TRBJ1-1	TRBV6-5	TGTGCCAGCAGTTACTCAGGGGCGAGTGGGACTGAAGCTTTCTTT	CASSYSGASGTEAFF
few	TRBD2	TRBJ2-7	TRBV19	TGTGCCAGTAGTACTTTTAGCGGGGTCAACTACGAGCAGTACTTC	CASSTFSGVNYEQYF
.	TRBD2	TRBJ2-7	TRBV15	TGTGCCACCAGCAGAGACACACTAGCGGGCGCCTACGAGCAGTACTTC	CATSRDTLAGAYEQYF
.	TRBD1	TRBJ2-7	TRBV4-1	TGCGCCAGCGGACACAGGGGTTCCTACGAGCAGTACTTC	CASGHRGSYEQYF
.	.	TRBJ1-3	TRBV7-8	TGTGCCAGCAGCTGGGGGGGGCGGCTGTCCGCTGGAAACACCATATATTTT	CASSWGGRLSAGNTIYF
.	.	TRBJ2-1	TRBV29-1	TGCAGCGTCGGGACACCTGTCTACAATGAGCAGTTCTTC	CSVGTPVYNEQFF
.	.	TRBJ2-5	TRBV5-1	TGCGCCAGCAGCTCCGGGGGCCTGGAGACCCAGTACTTC	CASSSGGLETQYF
.	.	TRBJ1-2	TRBV21-1	TGTGCCAGCACCCCGGCAGGGCATGGCTACACCTTC	CASTPAGHGYTF
.	.	TRBJ1-2	TRBV5-5	TGTGCCAGCTCACCGGGGTTCTATGGCTACACCTTC	CASSPGFYGYTF
.	.	TRBJ1-1	TRBV5-5	TGTGCCAGCAGCTTGGATGGAGGGGGGCCTAGTGAAGCTTTCTTT	CASSLDGGGPSEAFF
.	TRBD2	TRBJ2-7	TRBV5-1	TGCGCCAGCAGCATGGGGGGGACTAGGATCTTAGAAGAGCAGTACTTC	CASSMGGTRILEEQYF
.	TRBD2	TRBJ2-2	TRBV7-7	TGTGCTAGCAGCCCATCAATAGCGGGGGGGAACCCCGGGGAGCTGTTTTTT	CASSPSIAGGNPGELFF
.	.	TRBJ1-4	TRBV30	TGTGCCTGGAGTGTAAGCGGACCCCTTATGGGTAATGAAAAACTGTTTTTT	CAWSVSGPLMGNEKLFF
few	TRBD1	TRBJ1-2	TRBV7-9	TGTGCCAGCAGCGCCGGTCCGGGACAGGGGGACTATGGCTACACCTTC	CASSAGPGQGDYGYTF
few	.	TRBJ1-1	TRBV6-1	TGTGCCAGCAGTGATGGCCTGAACACTGAAGCTTTCTTT	CASSDGLNTEAFF
.	TRBD1	TRBJ2-1	TRBV7-9	TGTGCCAGCAGCGTACAGGGGGCTCGTGGTGAGCAGTTCTTC	CASSVQGARGEQFF
.	.	TRBJ2-1	TRBV9	TGTGCCAGCAGCGTAGGACAGGCCGGCTACAATGAGCAGTTCTTC	CASSVGQAGYNEQFF
.	.	TRBJ2-7	TRBV7-8	TGTGCCAGCAGCTTGACAGGTTACGAGCAGTACTTC	CASSLTGYEQYF
.	.	TRBJ1-2	TRBV13	TGTGCCAGCAGCTTAGGGCAGGGTGGAGACTATGGCTACACCTTC	CASSLGQGGDYGYTF
.	.	TRBJ1-3	TRBV30	TGTGCCTGGAGTGTACGACAGAGCTCTGGAAACACCATATATTTT	CAWSVRQSSGNTIYF
.	.	TRBJ2-5	TRBV24-1	TGTGCCACCAGATCCCAGTACTTC	CATRSQYF
.	.	TRBJ2-1	TRBV28	TGTGCCAGCAGAGAAGGAACAGCCCCTGGGCAGTTCTTC	CASREGTAPGQFF
.	TRBD1	TRBJ1-3	TRBV7-2	TGTGCCAGCAGCCTGGAGGGGGCCGTTGGAAACACCATATATTTT	CASSLEGAVGNTIYF
once	.	TRBJ1-1	TRBV11-2	TGTGCCAGCAGCTCTGACAGTCGTCCTGAAGCTTTCTTT	CASSSDSRPEAFF
.	TRBD2	TRBJ2-1	TRBV7-2	TGTGCCAGCAGCGCCACTAGCGGGAGTGAGCAGTTCTTC	CASSATSGSEQFF
.	TRBD2	TRBJ2-2	TRBV9	TGTGCCAGCAGCGTAGGGGGAGGGACCGGGGAGCTGTTTTTT	CASSVGGGTGELFF